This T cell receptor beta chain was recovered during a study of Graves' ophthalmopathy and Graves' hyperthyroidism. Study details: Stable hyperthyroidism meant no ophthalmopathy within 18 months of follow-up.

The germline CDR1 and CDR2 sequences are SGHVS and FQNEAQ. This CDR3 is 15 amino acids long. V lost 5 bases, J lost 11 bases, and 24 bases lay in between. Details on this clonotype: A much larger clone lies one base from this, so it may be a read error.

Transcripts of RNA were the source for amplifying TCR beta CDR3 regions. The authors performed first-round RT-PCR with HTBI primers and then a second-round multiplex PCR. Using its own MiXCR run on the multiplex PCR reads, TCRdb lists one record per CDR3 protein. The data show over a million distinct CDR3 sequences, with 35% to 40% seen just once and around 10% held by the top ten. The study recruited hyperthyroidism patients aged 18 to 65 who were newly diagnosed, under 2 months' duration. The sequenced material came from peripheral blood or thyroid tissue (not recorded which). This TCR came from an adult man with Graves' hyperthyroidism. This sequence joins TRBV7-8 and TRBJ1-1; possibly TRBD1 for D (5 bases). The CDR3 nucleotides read TGTGCCAGCAGCCCCGGGGGTGCAGCGGTCTTCGGGGCTTTCTTT. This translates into CASSPGGAAVFGAFF.